The 14 T cell receptor beta chains presented below share a single source sample, sequenced in a study of cytomegalovirus exposure and HLA in healthy donors. 13 Jbeta primers and 60 Vbeta primers were used for the PCR. Method: immunoSEQ multiplex PCR; TCRdb's copy keeps in-frame clones and lacks some. This sample has more than 130,000 clones; around 77% occur once, and the top ten carry 4% to 6%. Input material: PBMCs. The receptors were gathered from a woman in her fifties or sixties in good health and CMV-seronegative.

For this clone: Other DNA sequences in this sample translate to the same CDR3. The chain has TRBV9 and TRBJ1-1; tentatively, D is TRBD1 (6 bases). Trimming shortened V by 4 bases and J by 0 bases, and 10 bases separated the two germline ends. Looked up from germline, CDR1 is SGDLS and CDR2 is YYNGEE. The CDR3 loop spans 14 amino acids. CDR3 loop: CASSHGQLNTEAFF. CDR3 bases: TGTGCCAGCAGCCATGGACAGTTGAACACTGAAGCTTTCTTT.

The table lists this clone with a count of one. The chain combines TRBV29-1 with TRBJ1-1, with D perhaps matching TRBD1 (6 bases). CDR1 and CDR2 (germline): SQVTM, ANQGSEA. This CDR3 region has 13 residues. Trimming took 6 bases from V and 0 from J, leaving 11 bases between them. CDR3 protein: CSVTGQLNTEAFF. CDR3 nucleotide sequence: TGCAGCGTCACAGGACAGCTGAACACTGAAGCTTTCTTT.

V and J are TRBV7-2 and TRBJ1-6; D is possibly TRBD1 (5 bases). CDR1 SGHTA and CDR2 FQGNSA come from the germline V gene. This CDR3 has 16 residues. Trimming left V 2 bases short and J 2 bases short, with 10 bases between. This CDR3 is CASSLRDSPYNSPLHF. For the CDR3, the DNA is TGTGCCAGCAGCTTAAGAGACAGTCCCTATAATTCACCCCTCCACTTT.

V usage is TRBV7-2 and J usage is TRBJ1-5; unclear D gene. CDR1 is SGHTA and CDR2 is FQGNSA in the germline V gene. CDR3 length: 13 amino acids. Trimming took off 8 bases at V and 7 bases at J, with 15 bases between the two ends. In DNA, the CDR3 is TGTGCCAGCGCTACCAGAGGGCAGCAGCCCCAGCATTTT. Translation gives CASATRGQQPQHF. Based on the CDR3 plus reference TRBV7-2 and TRBJ1-5, the full variable domain is GAGVSQSPSNKVTEKGKDVELRCDPISGHTALYWYRQSLGQGLEFLIYFQGNSAPDKSGLPSDRFSAERTGGSVSTLTIQRTQQEDSAVYLCASATRGQQPQHFGDGTRLSIL.

The CDR3 region is CASSQVRGAGSSTDTQYF. The CDR3 DNA sequence: TGTGCCAGCAGCCAAGTCCGAGGAGCGGGGTCTAGCACAGATACGCAGTATTTT. This chain joins TRBV4-2 and TRBJ2-3; TRBD2 matches at 7 bases. The V and J ends lost 1 base and 0 bases, in that order; junction bases with no gene match: 10. The CDR3 spans 18 residues. Germline V gene sequence: CDR1 LGHNA, CDR2 YNFKEQ.

This clone showed up just once. The chain couples TRBV15 to TRBJ1-4; 9 positions match TRBD1. Unmatched junction bases numbered 9, after V lost 4 bases and J lost 6 bases. The length of the CDR3 is 16 residues. Germline loops: CDR1 LNHNV, CDR2 YYDKDF (reference sequence). The CDR3 spells CATSKLGTGLDEKLFF. CDR3 coding DNA: TGTGCCACCAGCAAATTAGGGACAGGGTTGGATGAAAAACTGTTTTTT.

This chain uses TRBV11-3 with TRBJ1-1, with a weak D call TRBD1 (5 bases). The ends were cut back, 8 bases at V and 8 bases at J, with 18 bases in the middle. CDR1 is SGHNT and CDR2 is YENEEA in the germline V gene. CDR3 length equals 13 residues. CDR3 bases: TGTGCCAGCTCCCGTCAGGGAGGTGTCGAAGCTTTCTTT. Protein: CASSRQGGVEAFF.

The V and J genes are TRBV5-4 and TRBJ2-3; 7 nucleotides agree with TRBD2. Unmatched junction bases numbered 8, after V lost 4 bases and J lost 6 bases. The CDR3 has 14 residues. From germline, CDR1 is SGHNT and CDR2 YYREEE (reference sequence). The CDR3 loop reads CASSGWGGADTQYF. CDR3 coding DNA: TGTGCCAGCAGCGGGTGGGGAGGGGCGGATACGCAGTATTTT.

The gene calls are TRBV6-5 and TRBJ2-2, with D possibly TRBD1 on 6 matching bases. The CDR3 sequence is 13 residues long. Trimming left V 8 bases short and J 2 bases short, with 9 bases between. The V gene's germline CDR1 is MNHEY and CDR2 SVGAGI. The CDR3 region has the DNA TGTGCCAGCGGGGGCCCTAACACCGGGGAGCTGTTTTTT. As protein: CASGGPNTGELFF.

The V gene is TRBV2, the J gene TRBJ1-1; 11 bases map to TRBD1. Germline V gene data show CDR1 as SNHLY and CDR2 as FYNNEI. J was trimmed by 4 bases and V by 6 bases; bases with no gene match: 7. This CDR3 has 15 amino acids. The CDR3 loop is CASSISGTGGTEAFF. The CDR3 nucleotides read TGTGCCAGCAGCATATCCGGGACAGGGGGCACTGAAGCTTTCTTT.

The chain employs TRBV7-2 and TRBJ1-5, with D tentatively TRBD1 (6 bases). Trimming removed 5 bases from V and 7 bases from J, with 15 bases in between. In germline, CDR1 is SGHTA, CDR2 FQGNSA. The CDR3 spans 14 residues. CDR3 nucleotide sequence: TGTGCCAGCAGCAAAGACAGGCTGGGACAGCCCCAGCATTTT. Its protein product is CASSKDRLGQPQHF.

The J gene is TRBJ1-2, the V gene TRBV6-6, with 7 bases identical to TRBD1. The CDR3 has 14 amino acids. Germline CDR1 reads MNHNY; CDR2 reads SVGAGI (reference sequence). V was clipped by 0 bases and J by 2 bases; unmatched bases: 0. The DNA of the CDR3 is TGTGCCAGCAGTTACTCGACAGGGAACTATGGCTACACCTTC. Protein: CASSYSTGNYGYTF.

The chain uses TRBV7-2 and TRBJ2-2, with 14 bases that match TRBD2. The CDR3 length is 15 residues. Germline CDR1 reads SGHTA; CDR2 reads FQGNSA. V gave up 3 bases and J gave up 10 bases; unmatched junction bases: 4. The CDR3 DNA is TGTGCCAGCAGCTTTTCGGGACTAGCGGGGGCGGAGCTGTTTTTT. It specifies CASSFSGLAGAELFF.

The chain joins TRBV5-1 to TRBJ1-1; possible D gene TRBD1, 6 bases. The germline V gene has CDR1 SGHRS and CDR2 YFSETQ. CDR3 length: 15 residues. V gave up 0 bases and J gave up 1 base, with 10 bases separating them. The CDR3 DNA is TGCGCCAGCAGCTTGGGACAGGATGCGAACACTGAAGCTTTCTTT. Residues: CASSLGQDANTEAFF.